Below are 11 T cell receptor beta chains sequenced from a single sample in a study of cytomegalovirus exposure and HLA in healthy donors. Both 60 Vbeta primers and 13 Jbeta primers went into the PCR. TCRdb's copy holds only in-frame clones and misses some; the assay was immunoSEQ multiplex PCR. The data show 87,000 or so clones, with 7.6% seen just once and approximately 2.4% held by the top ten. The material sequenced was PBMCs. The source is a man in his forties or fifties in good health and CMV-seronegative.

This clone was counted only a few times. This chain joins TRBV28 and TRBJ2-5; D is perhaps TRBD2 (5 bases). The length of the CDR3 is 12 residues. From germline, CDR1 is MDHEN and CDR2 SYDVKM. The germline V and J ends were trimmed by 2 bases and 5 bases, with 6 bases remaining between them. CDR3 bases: TGTGCCAGCAGTTTACGGGGTGAGACCCAGTACTTC. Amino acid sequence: CASSLRGETQYF.

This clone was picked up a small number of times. The DNA of the CDR3 is TGTGCCAGCAGCTTGAATACAGGGCTGAACACTGAAGCTTTCTTT. Residues: CASSLNTGLNTEAFF. This sequence joins TRBV5-4 and TRBJ1-1; TRBD1 might be the D (6 bases). The germline V gene encodes CDR1 SGHNT and CDR2 YYREEE (reference sequence). Deletions cut 1 base from V and 0 bases from J, with 10 bases between. This CDR3 has 15 residues.

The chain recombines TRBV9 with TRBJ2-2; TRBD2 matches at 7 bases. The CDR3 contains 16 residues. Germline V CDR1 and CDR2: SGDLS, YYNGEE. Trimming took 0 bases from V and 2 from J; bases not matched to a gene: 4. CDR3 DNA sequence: TGTGCCAGCAGCGTAGGGGGGGGTCCAAACACCGGGGAGCTGTTTTTT. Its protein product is CASSVGGGPNTGELFF.

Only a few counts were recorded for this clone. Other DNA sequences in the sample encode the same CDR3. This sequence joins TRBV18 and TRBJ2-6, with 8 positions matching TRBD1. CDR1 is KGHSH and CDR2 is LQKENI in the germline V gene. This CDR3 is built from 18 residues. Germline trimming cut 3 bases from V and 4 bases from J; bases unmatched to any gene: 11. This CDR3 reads CASSPRETGEAGANVLTF. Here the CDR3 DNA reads TGTGCCAGCTCACCGAGAGAGACAGGGGAGGCGGGGGCCAACGTCCTGACTTTC.

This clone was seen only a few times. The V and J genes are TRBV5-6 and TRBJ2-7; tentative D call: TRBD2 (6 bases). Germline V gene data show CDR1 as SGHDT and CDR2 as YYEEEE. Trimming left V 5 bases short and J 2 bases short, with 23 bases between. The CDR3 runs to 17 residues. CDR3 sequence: CASRQLFYGGNPYEQYF. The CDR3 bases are TGTGCCAGCAGACAACTCTTCTACGGGGGAAACCCCTACGAGCAGTACTTC.

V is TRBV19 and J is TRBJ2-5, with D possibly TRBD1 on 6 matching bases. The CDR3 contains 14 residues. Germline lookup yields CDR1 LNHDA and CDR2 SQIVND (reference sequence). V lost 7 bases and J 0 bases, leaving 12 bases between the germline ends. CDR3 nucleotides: TGTGCCAGTACTCCAGGGGCACACCAAGAGACCCAGTACTTC. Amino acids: CASTPGAHQETQYF.

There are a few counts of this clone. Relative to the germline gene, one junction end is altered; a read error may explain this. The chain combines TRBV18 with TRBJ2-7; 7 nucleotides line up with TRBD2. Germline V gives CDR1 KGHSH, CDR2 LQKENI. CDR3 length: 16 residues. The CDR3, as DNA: TGTGCCAGCTCATCACCGTTTGGGACTACCCCTAGAGAGCAGTACTTC. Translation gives CASSSPFGTTPREQYF.

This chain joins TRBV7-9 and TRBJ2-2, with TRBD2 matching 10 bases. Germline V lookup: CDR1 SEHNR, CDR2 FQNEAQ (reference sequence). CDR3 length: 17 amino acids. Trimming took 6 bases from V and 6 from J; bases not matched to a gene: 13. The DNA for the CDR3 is TGTGCCAGCAGTCAAGTAGCGGGAGGTCTAGTTTCCGGGGAGCTGTTTTTT. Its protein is CASSQVAGGLVSGELFF.

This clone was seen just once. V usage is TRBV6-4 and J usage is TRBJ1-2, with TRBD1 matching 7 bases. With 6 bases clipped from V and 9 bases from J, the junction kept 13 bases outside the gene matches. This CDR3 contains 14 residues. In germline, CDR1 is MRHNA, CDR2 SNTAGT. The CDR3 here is CASREMEGAGCYTF. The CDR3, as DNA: TGTGCCAGCAGGGAGATGGAGGGGGCTGGTTGCTACACCTTC.

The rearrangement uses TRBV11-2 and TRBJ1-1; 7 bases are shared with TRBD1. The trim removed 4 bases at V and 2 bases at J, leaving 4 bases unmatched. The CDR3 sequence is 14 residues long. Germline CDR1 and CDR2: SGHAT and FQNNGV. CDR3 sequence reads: CASSWTGDNTEAFF. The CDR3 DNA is TGTGCCAGCAGCTGGACAGGAGATAACACTGAAGCTTTCTTT.

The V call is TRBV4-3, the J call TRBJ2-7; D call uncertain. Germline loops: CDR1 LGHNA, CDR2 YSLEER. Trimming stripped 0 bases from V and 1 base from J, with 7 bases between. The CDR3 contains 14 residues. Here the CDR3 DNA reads TGCGCCAGCAGCCAAGAAGCCGGGTCCTACGAGCAGTACTTC. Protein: CASSQEAGSYEQYF.